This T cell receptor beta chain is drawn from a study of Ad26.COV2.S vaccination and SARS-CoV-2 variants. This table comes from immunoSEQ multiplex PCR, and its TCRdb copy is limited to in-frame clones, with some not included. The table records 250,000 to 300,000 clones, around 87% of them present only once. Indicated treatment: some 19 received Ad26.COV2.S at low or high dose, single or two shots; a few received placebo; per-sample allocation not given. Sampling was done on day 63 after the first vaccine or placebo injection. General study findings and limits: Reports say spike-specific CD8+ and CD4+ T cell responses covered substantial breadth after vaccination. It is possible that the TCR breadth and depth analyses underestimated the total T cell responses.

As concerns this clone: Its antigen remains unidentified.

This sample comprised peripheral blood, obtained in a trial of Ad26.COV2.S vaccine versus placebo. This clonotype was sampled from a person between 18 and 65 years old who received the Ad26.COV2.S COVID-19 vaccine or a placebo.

The CDR3 sequence is CASAGGGSGANVLTF. CDR3 in DNA: TGTGCCAGCGCAGGGGGTGGCTCTGGGGCCAACGTCCTGACTTTC. The chain has TRBV14 and TRBJ2-6; 7 bases match TRBD1. V was clipped by 8 bases and J by 0 bases; unmatched bases: 4. The germline V gene encodes CDR1 SGHDN and CDR2 FVKESK. The CDR3 has 15 amino acids.